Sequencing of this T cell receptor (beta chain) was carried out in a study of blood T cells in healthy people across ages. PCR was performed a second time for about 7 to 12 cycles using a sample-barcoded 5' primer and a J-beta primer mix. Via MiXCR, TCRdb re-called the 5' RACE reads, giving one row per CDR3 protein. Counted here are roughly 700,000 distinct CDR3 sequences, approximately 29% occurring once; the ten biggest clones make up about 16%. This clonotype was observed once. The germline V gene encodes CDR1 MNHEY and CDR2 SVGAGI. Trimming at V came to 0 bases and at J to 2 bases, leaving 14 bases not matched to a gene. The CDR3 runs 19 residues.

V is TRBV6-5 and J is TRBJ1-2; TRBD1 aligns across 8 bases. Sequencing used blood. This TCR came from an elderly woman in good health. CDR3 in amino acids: CASSYSTGDLISPNYGYTF. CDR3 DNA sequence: TGTGCCAGCAGTTACTCGACAGGGGATCTCATATCCCCCAACTATGGCTACACCTTC.